Only a few counts were recorded for the clone carrying this T cell receptor beta chain. The target antigen is unknown. A junction end diverges from the germline sequence, so it may reflect a read error. Sequencing relied on a cDNA template that was reverse transcribed from extracted RNA. Clones were read by immunoSEQ multiplex PCR, and TCRdb kept only the in-frame ones, dropping some. The sample records around 190,000 clones, roughly three fifths being singletons. This entry belongs to a study of CD8+ T cells in alopecia areata. Study-wide results and limits: The study found higher clonality in lesional than normal scalp, especially in alopecia totalis/universalis. Persistence of many expanded lesional clones was seen in scalp and blood during tofacitinib.

Treatment described: oral pan-JAK inhibitor, 5-10 mg twice daily. This CDR3 contains 15 residues. From germline, CDR1 is SSHAT and CDR2 FNYEAQ (reference sequence). This chain uses TRBV7-7 with TRBJ2-1; D is unresolved. The sequences come from CD4+ T cells sorted from blood, collected at week 4, from a patient treated with tofacitinib. This sequence was found in a human donor with alopecia areata. CDR3 in amino acids: CASSSGRSSYNEQFF. The CDR3 nucleotides are TGTGCTAGCAGCTCGGGCAGGAGCTCCTACAATGAGCAGTTCTTC.